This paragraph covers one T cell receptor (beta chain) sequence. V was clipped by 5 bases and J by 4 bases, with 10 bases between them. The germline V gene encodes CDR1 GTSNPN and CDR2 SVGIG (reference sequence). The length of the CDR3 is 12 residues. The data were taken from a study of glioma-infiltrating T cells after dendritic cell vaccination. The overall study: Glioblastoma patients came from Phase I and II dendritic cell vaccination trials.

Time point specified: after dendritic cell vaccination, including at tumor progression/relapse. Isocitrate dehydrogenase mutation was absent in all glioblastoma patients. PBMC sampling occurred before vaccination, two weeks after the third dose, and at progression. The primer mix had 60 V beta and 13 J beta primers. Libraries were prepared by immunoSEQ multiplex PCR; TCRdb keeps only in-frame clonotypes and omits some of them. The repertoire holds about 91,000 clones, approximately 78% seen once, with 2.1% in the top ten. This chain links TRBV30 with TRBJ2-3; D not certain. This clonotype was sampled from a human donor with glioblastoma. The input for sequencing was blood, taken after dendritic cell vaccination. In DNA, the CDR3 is TGTGCCTGGGGCCCCACCCCAGATACGCAGTATTTT. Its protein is CAWGPTPDTQYF.